These T cell receptor beta chains were read from a single sample in a study of OX40 agonist ivuxolimab in advanced cancers. Profiled with immunoSEQ multiplex PCR; TCRdb holds only in-frame clones, not every one. The sample carries 60,000 or so clones, approximately 82% recorded once. Material: CD4+ or CD8+ T cells sorted from blood, obtained in a trial of the OX40 agonist ivuxolimab. Receptors were obtained from an adult with an advanced solid tumor such as melanoma, head and neck, liver or kidney cancer. CDR3s include the opening cysteine and the closing phenylalanine or tryptophan. The order of the fields is clone size, J gene, V gene, D gene, CDR3 protein, CDR3 DNA. The D gene is left open where the match is weak. Where a row states a size, it is once, few, many or the class of an expanded clone; other rows omit it.

>.|TRBJ2-5|TRBV7-2|TRBD2
CASSLVGLAGVETQYF
TGTGCCAGCAGCTTAGTCGGACTAGCGGGAGTAGAGACCCAGTACTTC
>.|TRBJ2-7|TRBV19|TRBD2
CASSIMTSGLYEQYF
TGTGCCAGTAGTATTATGACTAGCGGGCTTTACGAGCAGTACTTC
>medium-sized|TRBJ1-5|TRBV29-1|.
CSVLDGDQPQHF
TGCAGCGTCTTGGACGGGGATCAGCCCCAGCATTTT
>.|TRBJ2-2|TRBV12-5|.
CASGLRQGPDLTGELFF
TGTGCTAGTGGTTTGAGGCAAGGGCCCGATTTGACCGGGGAGCTGTTTTTT
>.|TRBJ2-5|TRBV18|TRBD2
CASSPPGLAGLKDETQYF
TGTGCCAGCTCACCACCGGGACTAGCGGGCCTAAAGGATGAGACCCAGTACTTC
>.|TRBJ1-4|TRBV5-1|.
CASSLVETNEKLFF
TGCGCCAGCAGCCTGGTCGAAACTAATGAAAAACTGTTTTTT
>.|TRBJ1-5|TRBV15|TRBD1
CATSREQGEGQPQHF
TGTGCCACCAGCAGGGAACAGGGGGAGGGACAGCCCCAGCATTTT
>few|TRBJ2-7|TRBV5-1|TRBD1
CASSVTGTGSYEQYF
TGCGCCAGCAGCGTTACCGGGACAGGATCGTACGAGCAGTACTTC
>.|TRBJ1-5|TRBV6-1|.
CASTVAAGFQPQHF
TGTGCCAGCACCGTCGCGGCAGGGTTTCAGCCCCAGCATTTT
>medium-sized|TRBJ1-5|TRBV6-1|TRBD1
CASRRNYDRGQPQHF
TGTGCCAGCAGAAGGAATTACGACAGGGGGCAGCCCCAGCATTTT
>.|TRBJ2-7|TRBV7-2|TRBD2
CASSLGGAGEVYF
TGTGCCAGCAGCTTAGGGGGAGCGGGAGAGGTGTACTTC
>.|TRBJ2-2|TRBV5-1|.
CASSLPRDSTGELFF
TGCGCCAGCAGCTTGCCCAGGGACTCCACCGGGGAGCTGTTTTTT
>.|TRBJ2-2|TRBV7-6|.
CASSLRRHLTGELFF
TGTGCCAGCAGCTTGCGGCGGCACCTCACCGGGGAGCTGTTTTTT
>.|TRBJ2-5|TRBV5-1|TRBD2
CASSLAPLAGGGETQYF
TGCGCCAGCAGCTTGGCTCCTCTAGCGGGAGGTGGGGAGACCCAGTACTTC
>.|TRBJ1-4|TRBV28|.
CASTGGLNEKLFF
TGTGCCAGCACCGGAGGCCTGAATGAAAAACTGTTTTTT
>.|TRBJ2-7|TRBV28|.
CASSFQNYEQYF
TGTGCCAGCAGTTTTCAGAACTACGAGCAGTACTTC
>.|TRBJ1-2|TRBV11-2|.
CASSSPTTYGYTF
TGTGCCAGCAGCTCCCCGACAACCTATGGCTACACCTTC
>.|TRBJ2-7|TRBV5-1|.
CASSLNQGEIYEQYF
TGCGCCAGCAGCTTGAACCAGGGTGAAATCTACGAGCAGTACTTC
>once|TRBJ2-2|TRBV4-1|TRBD2
CATSGTLNTGELFF
TGCGCCACTAGCGGGACCCTGAACACCGGGGAGCTGTTTTTT
>few|TRBJ2-1|TRBV19|.
CASVGPTRGGEQFF
TGTGCCAGTGTGGGGCCCACACGCGGCGGTGAGCAGTTCTTC
>.|TRBJ1-5|TRBV9|.
CASSLGHYSNQPQHF
TGTGCCAGCAGCCTAGGACACTATAGCAATCAGCCCCAGCATTTT
>once|TRBJ1-6|TRBV27|.
CASSLSAGNSPLHF
TGTGCCAGCAGTTTATCGGCAGGGAACTCACCCCTCCACTTT
>few|TRBJ2-5|TRBV6-1|TRBD1
CATLWTGSETQYF
TGTGCCACCCTATGGACAGGGTCAGAGACCCAGTACTTC
>.|TRBJ1-2|TRBV28|.
CASSLRQYGYTF
TGTGCCAGCAGTTTAAGACAGTATGGCTACACCTTC
>.|TRBJ2-1|TRBV7-9|TRBD2
CASSLDIAGGDNEQFF
TGTGCCAGCAGCTTAGATATAGCGGGAGGGGACAATGAGCAGTTCTTC
>.|TRBJ1-1|TRBV6-1|TRBD1
CAGGDSRNTEAFF
TGTGCCGGCGGGGACAGCCGAAACACTGAAGCTTTCTTT
>.|TRBJ2-1|TRBV11-2|.
CASSLSSSYNEQFF
TGTGCCAGCAGCTTATCGAGCTCCTACAATGAGCAGTTCTTC
>.|TRBJ1-1|TRBV6-1|.
CASSELGSGTEAFF
TGTGCCAGCAGTGAATTAGGGTCGGGCACTGAAGCTTTCTTT
>.|TRBJ2-5|TRBV5-1|.
CASSRVQETQYF
TGCGCCAGCAGCAGGGTCCAAGAGACCCAGTACTTC
>many|TRBJ2-1|TRBV7-6|TRBD2
CASSLREGYNEQFF
TGTGCCAGCAGCTTGCGGGAGGGGTACAATGAGCAGTTCTTC
>.|TRBJ2-7|TRBV19|.
CASSIGGIPYYEQYF
TGTGCCAGTAGTATTGGGGGAATCCCCTACTACGAGCAGTACTTC
>.|TRBJ1-5|TRBV28|.
CASSPTTGYSNQPQHF
TGTGCCAGCAGCCCGACGACAGGTTATAGCAATCAGCCCCAGCATTTT
>.|TRBJ1-4|TRBV4-2|TRBD1
CASRKATGTDNEKLFF
TGTGCCAGCAGGAAGGCAACCGGGACAGACAATGAAAAACTGTTTTTT
>.|TRBJ2-1|TRBV7-2|.
CASSPPPGVREQFF
TGTGCCAGCAGCCCTCCACCCGGGGTTCGGGAGCAGTTCTTC
>.|TRBJ2-5|TRBV7-9|TRBD1
CASSFSRGWMGETQYF
TGTGCCAGCAGCTTCTCCAGGGGGTGGATGGGAGAGACCCAGTACTTC
>.|TRBJ1-1|TRBV6-5|.
CASSYSGGENTEAFF
TGTGCCAGCAGTTACTCAGGAGGGGAGAACACTGAAGCTTTCTTT
>.|TRBJ1-2|TRBV20-1|.
CSARGYGYTF
TGCAGTGCTAGGGGGTATGGCTACACCTTC
>.|TRBJ1-1|TRBV5-1|.
CASSYGAHLNTEAFF
TGCGCCAGCAGTTACGGGGCCCACTTGAACACTGAAGCTTTCTTT
>.|TRBJ2-1|TRBV10-3|TRBD2
CAIRGGSLAGGENEQFF
TGTGCCATCAGAGGGGGATCGCTAGCGGGAGGGGAGAATGAGCAGTTCTTC
>.|TRBJ1-2|TRBV9|TRBD1
CASSRDSGVDGYTF
TGTGCCAGCAGTAGGGACAGTGGGGTAGATGGCTACACCTTC
>once|TRBJ2-5|TRBV7-9|.
CASSPGSSRETQYF
TGTGCCAGCAGCCCAGGGTCCTCCCGGGAGACCCAGTACTTC
>.|TRBJ2-3|TRBV9|TRBD2
CASSPRPSGTNTDTQYF
TGTGCCAGCAGCCCCCGGCCTAGCGGGACCAACACAGATACGCAGTATTTT